One sample yielded the 29 T cell receptor beta chains listed below, sequenced in a study of blood T cell repertoires in COVID-19. Generated by immunoSEQ multiplex PCR, the TCRdb table keeps only in-frame clones and is missing some. The sample carries under 200,000 clones, approximately 79% recorded once. What was sequenced was peripheral blood. The receptors were sampled from a man between 60 and 75 years old with active or convalescent COVID-19.

The chain carries TRBV24-1 and TRBJ2-1; TRBD2 agrees at 11 bases. The CDR3 covers 18 residues. Trimming removed 6 bases from V and 0 bases from J; junction bases left unmatched: 9. The germline V gene encodes CDR1 KGHDR and CDR2 SFDVKD. CDR3 DNA: TGTGCCACCAGTACGCTAGCGGGAGGTTTAAGCTCCTACAATGAGCAGTTCTTC. Translated: CATSTLAGGLSSYNEQFF.

This clone has more than one count but fewer than ten. This sequence joins TRBV7-9 and TRBJ1-4; 8 bases agree with TRBD1. The V segment lost 5 bases and the J segment 6 bases; nucleotides outside the gene matches: 8. Per the germline V gene, CDR1 is SEHNR and CDR2 is FQNEAQ (reference sequence). The CDR3 is 15 amino acids. For the CDR3, the DNA is TGTGCCAGCAGCGGAAGGACAGGGACGTATGAAAAACTGTTTTTT. Amino acid sequence: CASSGRTGTYEKLFF.

The chain couples TRBV11-2 to TRBJ2-3; 8 positions match TRBD2. J gave up 5 bases and V 3 bases, and 4 bases lay outside the gene matches. This CDR3 comprises 14 residues. Per germline, CDR1 SGHAT and CDR2 FQNNGV. Here the CDR3 DNA reads TGTGCCAGCAGCTTCGTTAGCGGGATAGATACGCAGTATTTT. It encodes CASSFVSGIDTQYF.

V is TRBV10-3 and J is TRBJ2-1; 9 nucleotides line up with TRBD2. Germline trimming cut 6 bases from V and 6 bases from J; bases unmatched to any gene: 9. Germline V CDR1 and CDR2: ENHRY, SYGVKD. The CDR3 spans 15 residues. DNA for the CDR3: TGTGCCATCAGCCCAGCGGGAGGAACTTCCAATGAGCAGTTCTTC. Its protein product is CAISPAGGTSNEQFF.

The chain links TRBV5-6 to TRBJ1-5; 7 nucleotides agree with TRBD1. The V gene end was trimmed by 3 bases and the J gene end by 2 bases; junction bases not matched to a gene: 8. Germline V lookup: CDR1 SGHDT, CDR2 YYEEEE. The CDR3 sequence is 16 residues long. The CDR3 sequence is CASSSGQAPGNQPQHF. CDR3 in DNA: TGTGCCAGCAGCTCCGGACAGGCCCCAGGCAATCAGCCCCAGCATTTT.

The chain couples TRBV11-3 to TRBJ2-5; D unresolved. V lost 1 base and J 5 bases, leaving 8 bases between the germline ends. In germline, CDR1 is SGHNT, CDR2 YENEEA. The CDR3 spans 13 residues. The CDR3: CASSLASRETQYF. In nucleotides, the CDR3 is TGTGCCAGCAGCTTAGCGAGCCGGGAGACCCAGTACTTC.

The CDR3, as DNA: TGCAGCGGGCTAGCTAGCACAGATACGCAGTATTTT. The encoded protein is CSGLASTDTQYF. This chain uses TRBV29-1 with TRBJ2-3, with D possibly matching TRBD2 (5 bases). V was cut by 7 bases and J by 0 bases, with 8 bases left in between. The CDR3 consists of 12 residues. CDR1 is SQVTM and CDR2 is ANQGSEA in the germline V gene.

The J gene is TRBJ1-1, the V gene TRBV5-6, with TRBD1 identical over 10 bases. The J segment lost 0 bases and the V segment lost 1 base, leaving 6 bases of the junction unmatched. The CDR3 runs to 17 residues. The germline V gene has CDR1 SGHDT and CDR2 YYEEEE. CDR3 coding DNA: TGTGCCAGCAGCTTGAGGGGGACAGGGGTCATGAACACTGAAGCTTTCTTT. Its translation: CASSLRGTGVMNTEAFF.

The V and J genes are TRBV29-1 and TRBJ1-1, with 7 bases identical to TRBD1. CDR1 SQVTM and CDR2 ANQGSEA come from the germline V gene. Trimming removed 6 bases from V and 6 bases from J; junction bases left unmatched: 10. The CDR3 has 13 amino acids. CDR3 protein: CSVLGQPRAEAFF. The CDR3 bases are TGCAGCGTCCTGGGACAGCCCCGGGCTGAAGCTTTCTTT.

This chain links TRBV6-2 or TRBV6-3 with TRBJ1-2; 7 bases map to TRBD1. The CDR3 loop spans 14 amino acids. V trimming: 2 bases; J trimming: 3 bases; junction bases outside the gene matches: 3. The V gene's germline CDR1 is MNHEY and CDR2 SVGEGT. The DNA of the CDR3 is TGTGCCAGCAGTTACCTCGGGACAGACTATGGCTACACCTTC. Its protein is CASSYLGTDYGYTF.

This chain links TRBV18 with TRBJ1-2, with D unresolved. The CDR3 is 15 amino acids. Germline V gene data show CDR1 as KGHSH and CDR2 as LQKENI. The germline V and J ends were trimmed by 3 bases and 3 bases, with 14 bases remaining between them. CDR3 protein: CASSPAALGDYGYTF. CDR3 DNA sequence: TGTGCCAGCTCACCCGCGGCCCTCGGTGACTATGGCTACACCTTC.

This chain joins TRBV19 and TRBJ1-2; TRBD1 agrees at 8 bases. J gave up 3 bases and V 7 bases, and 4 bases lay outside the gene matches. Germline V gene sequence: CDR1 LNHDA, CDR2 SQIVND (reference sequence). CDR3 size: 13 residues. The CDR3 loop reads CASNTGGDYGYTF. The DNA of the CDR3 is TGTGCCAGTAACACAGGGGGGGACTATGGCTACACCTTC.

The V gene is TRBV6-1, the J gene TRBJ1-5, with 10 positions matching TRBD1. Germline CDR1 reads MNHNS; CDR2 reads SASEGT. Unmatched junction bases numbered 3, after V lost 4 bases and J lost 0 bases. The CDR3 runs 16 residues. CDR3 region: CASSGRQGASNQPQHF. The CDR3 DNA reads as TGTGCCAGCAGTGGCCGACAGGGGGCTAGCAATCAGCCCCAGCATTTT.

This clone has a single count. The V gene is TRBV28, the J gene TRBJ1-1, with D perhaps TRBD1 (5 bases). The germline gives CDR1 MDHEN, CDR2 SYDVKM. There are 14 residues in the CDR3. Trimming pared 2 bases from V and 3 bases from J, leaving 10 bases between. The CDR3 here is CASSLNLGDTEAFF. The CDR3, as DNA: TGTGCCAGCAGTTTAAACCTAGGGGACACTGAAGCTTTCTTT. Variable domain in full (rest from reference TRBV28 and TRBJ1-1): DVKVTQSSRYLVKRTGEKVFLECVQDMDHENMFWYRQDPGLGLRLIYFSYDVKMKEKGDIPEGYSVSREKKERFSLILESASTNQTSMYLCASSLNLGDTEAFFGQGTRLTVV.

The V and J genes are TRBV9 and TRBJ2-3; 10 bases match TRBD2. CDR3 length: 18 amino acids. Germline V CDR1 and CDR2: SGDLS, YYNGEE. Unmatched junction bases numbered 12, after V lost 0 bases and J lost 5 bases. The CDR3 DNA sequence: TGTGCCAGCAGCGTAGGAATAGGTGGGACTAGCGCTGGAGATACGCAGTATTTT. It codes for CASSVGIGGTSAGDTQYF.

The genes are TRBV7-9 and TRBJ2-7, with 8 bases identical to TRBD1. The length of the CDR3 is 15 residues. V shed 4 bases and J 2 bases; nucleotides not matched to a gene: 7. Per germline, CDR1 SEHNR and CDR2 FQNEAQ (reference sequence). CDR3 sequence: CASSSTTGDTYEQYF. The CDR3 DNA sequence: TGTGCCAGCAGCTCTACGACAGGGGACACCTACGAGCAGTACTTC. The complete variable domain, with remaining parts taken from reference TRBV7-9 and TRBJ2-7, reads DTGVSQNPRHKITKRGQNVTFRCDPISEHNRLYWYRQTLGQGPEFLTYFQNEAQLEKSRLLSDRFSAERPKGSFSTLEIQRTEQGDSAMYLCASSSTTGDTYEQYFGPGTRLTVT.

V and J are TRBV9 and TRBJ2-1, with 10 nucleotides matching TRBD2. V shed 1 base and J 0 bases; nucleotides not matched to a gene: 1. Looked up from germline, CDR1 is SGDLS and CDR2 is YYNGEE. The CDR3 is 16 residues long. The CDR3 region is CASSVPSGSSYNEQFF. CDR3 DNA: TGTGCCAGCAGCGTACCTAGCGGGAGCTCCTACAATGAGCAGTTCTTC.

The chain combines TRBV24-1 with TRBJ1-2; D perhaps matches TRBD1 (5 bases). In germline, CDR1 is KGHDR, CDR2 SFDVKD. V lost 0 bases, J lost 8 bases, and 9 bases lay in between. The CDR3 totals 13 residues. This CDR3 reads CATSDLGAGGYTF. The CDR3 region has the DNA TGTGCCACCAGTGATTTGGGAGCAGGGGGCTACACCTTC.

V usage is TRBV6-1 and J usage is TRBJ2-7, with TRBD1 identical over 8 bases. The CDR3 consists of 16 residues. V was pared by 1 base and J by 0 bases, with 5 bases of the junction left unmatched. CDR1 is MNHNS and CDR2 is SASEGT in the germline V gene. The CDR3 DNA reads as TGTGCCAGCAGTGAAGGGGGACAGGCGTTCTCCTACGAGCAGTACTTC. Translation gives CASSEGGQAFSYEQYF.

This clone was seen once. This chain links TRBV19 with TRBJ1-1; no clear D gene. Trimming took off 10 bases at V and 8 bases at J, with 14 bases between the two ends. CDR1 is LNHDA, CDR2 SQIVND, per germline (reference sequence). The CDR3 length is 11 residues. The DNA of the CDR3 is TGTGCCACCTCCGCGGTACGCGAAGCTTTCTTT. This translates into CATSAVREAFF.

The CDR3 DNA is TGTGCCTGGAGTAAAAGCAGGGGTCAGGCTCAGCCCCAGCATTTT. This sequence encodes CAWSKSRGQAQPQHF. The genes are TRBV30 and TRBJ1-5, with a tentative D call TRBD1 (6 bases). This CDR3 spans 15 amino acids. Germline CDR1 reads GTSNPN; CDR2 reads SVGIG (reference sequence). V was clipped by 2 bases and J by 6 bases, with 17 bases between them. Supplemented by reference TRBV30 and TRBJ1-5, the full variable domain reads SQTIHQWPATLVQPVGSPLSLECTVEGTSNPNLYWYRQAAGRGLQLLFYSVGIGQISSEVPQNLSASRPQDRQFILSSKKLLLSDSGFYLCAWSKSRGQAQPQHFGDGTRLSIL.

This clone has a count of ten or more. V usage is TRBV7-9 and J usage is TRBJ2-1; TRBD2 might be the D (6 bases). Germline V gene sequence: CDR1 SEHNR, CDR2 FQNEAQ (reference sequence). Trimming took 9 bases from V and 2 from J, leaving 11 bases between them. The CDR3 sequence is 13 residues long. The CDR3 here is CARASGPYNEQFF. CDR3 DNA sequence: TGTGCCAGGGCGAGCGGGCCCTACAATGAGCAGTTCTTC.

This clone was recorded once. This chain joins TRBV28 and TRBJ2-7, with D possibly matching TRBD2 (5 bases). Trimming cost V 7 bases and J 2 bases, with 15 bases left between them. The germline V gene encodes CDR1 MDHEN and CDR2 SYDVKM. The CDR3 consists of 14 residues. Here the CDR3 reads CASTSAGVAYEQYF. Here the CDR3 DNA reads TGTGCCAGCACCTCCGCGGGCGTCGCCTACGAGCAGTACTTC. Full variable domain (outside the CDR3, taken from reference TRBV28 and TRBJ2-7): DVKVTQSSRYLVKRTGEKVFLECVQDMDHENMFWYRQDPGLGLRLIYFSYDVKMKEKGDIPEGYSVSREKKERFSLILESASTNQTSMYLCASTSAGVAYEQYFGPGTRLTVT.

The rearrangement joins TRBV28 to TRBJ1-5; TRBD1 agrees at 7 bases. The J segment lost 2 bases and the V segment lost 1 base, leaving 2 bases of the junction unmatched. Germline V gene data show CDR1 as MDHEN and CDR2 as SYDVKM. The CDR3 sequence is 15 residues long. DNA for the CDR3: TGTGCCAGCAGTTTATCTACAGGGGGCAATCAGCCCCAGCATTTT. Protein product: CASSLSTGGNQPQHF.

This chain uses TRBV5-4 with TRBJ2-5, with 8 bases matching TRBD2. The germline CDR1 and CDR2 sequences are SGHNT and YYREEE (reference sequence). The J segment lost 5 bases and the V segment lost 4 bases, leaving 10 bases of the junction unmatched. The CDR3 length is 15 residues. In nucleotides, the CDR3 is TGTGCCAGCAGCCCCAAGGGCGGGAGGTTGGAGACCCAGTACTTC. Protein product: CASSPKGGRLETQYF.

This clone has a single count. The CDR3 reads CASSRRRRLSGANVLTF. CDR3 DNA sequence: TGTGCCAGCAGCCGCCGTAGGAGGCTCTCTGGGGCCAACGTCCTGACTTTC. The rearrangement uses TRBV3-1 (or the pseudogene TRBV3-2) and TRBJ2-6; perhaps TRBD2 as D (5 bases). Germline CDR1 and CDR2: LGHDT and YNNKEL (reference sequence). With 4 bases removed from V and 0 bases from J, the gap between germline ends came to 13 bases. The CDR3 runs 17 residues.

The J gene is TRBJ2-1, the V gene TRBV11-2, with a weak D call TRBD2 (5 bases). Per germline, CDR1 SGHAT and CDR2 FQNNGV. The CDR3 runs 17 residues. With 5 bases removed from V and 0 bases from J, the gap between germline ends came to 17 bases. CDR3 amino acids: CASSPPLAGFSYNEQFF. CDR3 nucleotide sequence: TGTGCCAGCAGCCCCCCTTTGGCGGGCTTCTCCTACAATGAGCAGTTCTTC.

The V gene is TRBV9, the J gene TRBJ1-1; TRBD1 is a possible D gene (5 bases). V shed 0 bases and J shed 1 base, with 10 bases lying between them. Germline CDR1 is SGDLS and CDR2 is YYNGEE. CDR3 size: 15 residues. CDR3 amino acids: CASSVGRGGNTEAFF. For the CDR3, the DNA is TGTGCCAGCAGCGTAGGGAGGGGAGGGAACACTGAAGCTTTCTTT.

This sequence joins TRBV7-8 and TRBJ2-7; 8 bases match TRBD2. Germline values: CDR1 SGHVS, CDR2 FQNEAQ. This CDR3 contains 16 residues. V lost 1 base to trimming and J lost 6 bases; unmatched junction nucleotides: 11. The CDR3 region has the DNA TGTGCCAGCAGCTTAGGGGTCGGGAGGGCCCGTTCCGAGCAGTACTTC. Protein sequence: CASSLGVGRARSEQYF.